This entry concerns a single T cell receptor (beta chain). The CDR3 consists of 13 residues. The germline gives CDR1 SGHDT, CDR2 YYEEEE. Trimming took off 6 bases at V and 6 bases at J, with 12 bases between the two ends. Generated by immunoSEQ multiplex PCR, the TCRdb table keeps only in-frame clones and is missing some. The data hold more than 45,000 clones, with 70% to 85% observed a single time. These data originate in a study of memory CD4+ T cells and cytomegalovirus serostatus. The sort gate was single viable CD3+CD4+CD8-CD45RO+ cells for memory CD4+ T cells. This chain connects TRBV5-6 to TRBJ2-2; D uncertain. The TCR was taken from an adult in good health and CMV-seronegative. Source material: memory CD4+ T cells from blood. The chain's CDR3 is CASTTPGSGELFF. CDR3 in DNA: TGTGCCAGCACCACTCCGGGCTCCGGGGAGCTGTTTTTT.